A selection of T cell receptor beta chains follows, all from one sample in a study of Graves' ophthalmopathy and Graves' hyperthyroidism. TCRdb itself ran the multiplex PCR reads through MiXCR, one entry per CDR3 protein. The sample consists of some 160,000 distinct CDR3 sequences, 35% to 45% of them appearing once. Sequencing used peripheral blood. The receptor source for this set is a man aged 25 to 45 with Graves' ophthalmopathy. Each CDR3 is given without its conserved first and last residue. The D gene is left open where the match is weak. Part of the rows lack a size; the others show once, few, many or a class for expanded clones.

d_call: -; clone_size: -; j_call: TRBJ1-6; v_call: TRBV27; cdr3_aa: ASSLRPNSPLH
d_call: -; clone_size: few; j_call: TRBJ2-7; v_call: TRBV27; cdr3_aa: ASSSNIGGNDEQY
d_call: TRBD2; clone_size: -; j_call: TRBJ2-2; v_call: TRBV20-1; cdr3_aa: SAKEREGPTGELF
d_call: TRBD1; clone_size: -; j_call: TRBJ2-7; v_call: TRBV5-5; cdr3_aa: ASSPPGQNYEQY
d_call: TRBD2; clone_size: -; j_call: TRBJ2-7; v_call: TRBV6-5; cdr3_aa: ASSYAATSGEQY
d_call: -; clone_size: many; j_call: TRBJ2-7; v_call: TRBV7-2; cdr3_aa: ASSLGALGEQY
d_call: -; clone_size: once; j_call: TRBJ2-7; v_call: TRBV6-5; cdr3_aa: ASITGLGYEQY
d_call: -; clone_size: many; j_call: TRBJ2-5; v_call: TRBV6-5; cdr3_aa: ASSYSPPGRIQETQY
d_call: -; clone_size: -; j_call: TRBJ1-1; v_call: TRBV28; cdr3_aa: ASSPWGGFDTEAF
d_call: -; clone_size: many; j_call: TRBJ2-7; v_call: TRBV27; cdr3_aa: ASTPLGTHLYEQY
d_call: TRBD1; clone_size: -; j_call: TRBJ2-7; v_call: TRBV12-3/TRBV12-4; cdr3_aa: ASSFPDRVYEQY
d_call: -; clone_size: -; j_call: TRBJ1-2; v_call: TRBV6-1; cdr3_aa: ASSRVGGEGYGYT
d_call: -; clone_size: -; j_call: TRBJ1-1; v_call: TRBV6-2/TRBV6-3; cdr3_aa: ASSYLQVSNTEAF
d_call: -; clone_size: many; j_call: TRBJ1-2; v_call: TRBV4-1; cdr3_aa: ASSQAYTAFYGYT
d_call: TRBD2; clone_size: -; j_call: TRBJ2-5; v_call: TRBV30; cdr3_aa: AWSVAGGTQY
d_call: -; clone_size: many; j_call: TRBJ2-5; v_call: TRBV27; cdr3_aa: ASSLSPWGASETQY
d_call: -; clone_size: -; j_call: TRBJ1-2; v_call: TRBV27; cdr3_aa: ASSSGQGDYGYT
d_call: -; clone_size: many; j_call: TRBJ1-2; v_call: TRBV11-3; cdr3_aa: ASSLTTAGYGYT
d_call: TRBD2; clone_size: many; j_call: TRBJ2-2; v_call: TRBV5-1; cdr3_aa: ASSLEGTSAGELF
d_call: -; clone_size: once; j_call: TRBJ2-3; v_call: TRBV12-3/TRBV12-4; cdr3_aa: ASSPLRTDTQY
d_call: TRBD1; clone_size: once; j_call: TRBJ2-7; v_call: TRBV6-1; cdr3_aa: ASSQGQGIDEQY
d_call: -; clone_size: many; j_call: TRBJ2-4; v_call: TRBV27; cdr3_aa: ASSPSSAKNIQY
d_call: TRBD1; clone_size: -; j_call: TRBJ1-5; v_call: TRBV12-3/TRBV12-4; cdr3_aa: ASSFQGARAQH
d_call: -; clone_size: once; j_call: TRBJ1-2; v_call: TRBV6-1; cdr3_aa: ASSDQTAGRGYT
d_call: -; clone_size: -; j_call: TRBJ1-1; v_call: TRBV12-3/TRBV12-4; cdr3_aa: ASSFRDVDTEAF
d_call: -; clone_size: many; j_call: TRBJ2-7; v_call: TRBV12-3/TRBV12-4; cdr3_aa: ASSVSFKNEQY
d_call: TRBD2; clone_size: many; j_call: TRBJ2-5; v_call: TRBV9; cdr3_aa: ASSATGLAGAETQY
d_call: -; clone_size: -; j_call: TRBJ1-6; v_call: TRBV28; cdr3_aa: ASISDSRRSYNSPLH
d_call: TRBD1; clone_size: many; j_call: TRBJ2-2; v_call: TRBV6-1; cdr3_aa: ASTPPGQGAPGELF
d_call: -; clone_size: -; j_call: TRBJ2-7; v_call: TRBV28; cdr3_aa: ASSSSTLYEQY
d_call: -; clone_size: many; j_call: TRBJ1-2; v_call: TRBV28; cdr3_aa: ASSLAYPGAYGYT
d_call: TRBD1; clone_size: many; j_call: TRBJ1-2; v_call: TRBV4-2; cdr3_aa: ASSQMDRGHGYT
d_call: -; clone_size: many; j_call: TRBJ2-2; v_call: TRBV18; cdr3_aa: ASSPTTGELF
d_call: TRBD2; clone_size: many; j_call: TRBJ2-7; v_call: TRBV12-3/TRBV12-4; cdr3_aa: ASRPSGVRQTSPHEQY